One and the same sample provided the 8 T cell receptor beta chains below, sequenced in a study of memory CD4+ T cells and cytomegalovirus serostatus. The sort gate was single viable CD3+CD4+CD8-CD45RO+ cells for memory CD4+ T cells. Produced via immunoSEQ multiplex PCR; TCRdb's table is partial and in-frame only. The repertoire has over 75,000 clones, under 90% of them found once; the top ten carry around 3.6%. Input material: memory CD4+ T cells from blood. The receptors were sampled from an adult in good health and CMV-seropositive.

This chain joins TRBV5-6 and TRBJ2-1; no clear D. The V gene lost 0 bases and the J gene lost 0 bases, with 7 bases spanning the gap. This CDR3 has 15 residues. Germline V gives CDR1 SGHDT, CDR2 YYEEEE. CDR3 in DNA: TGTGCCAGCAGCTTGGGGGCTAGCTCCTACAATGAGCAGTTCTTC. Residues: CASSLGASSYNEQFF.

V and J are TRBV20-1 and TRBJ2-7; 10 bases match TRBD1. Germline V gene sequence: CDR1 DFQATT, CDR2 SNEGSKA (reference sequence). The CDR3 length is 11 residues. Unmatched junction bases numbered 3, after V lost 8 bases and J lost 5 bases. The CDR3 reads CSSGQGDEQYF. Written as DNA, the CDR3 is TGCAGTTCAGGACAGGGGGACGAGCAGTACTTC.

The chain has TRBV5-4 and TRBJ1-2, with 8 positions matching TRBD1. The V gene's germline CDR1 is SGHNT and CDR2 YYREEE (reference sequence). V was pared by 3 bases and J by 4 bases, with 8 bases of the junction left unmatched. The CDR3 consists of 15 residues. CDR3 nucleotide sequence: TGTGCCAGCAGCTCTGGACAGGGTGTGTTCTATGGCTACACCTTC. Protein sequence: CASSSGQGVFYGYTF.

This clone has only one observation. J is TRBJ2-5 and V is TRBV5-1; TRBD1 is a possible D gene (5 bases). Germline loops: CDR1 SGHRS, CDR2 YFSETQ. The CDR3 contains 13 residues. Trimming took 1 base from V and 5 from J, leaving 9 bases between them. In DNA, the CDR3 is TGCGCCAGCAGCTTGCAGGGTGGGGAGACCCAGTACTTC. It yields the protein CASSLQGGETQYF.

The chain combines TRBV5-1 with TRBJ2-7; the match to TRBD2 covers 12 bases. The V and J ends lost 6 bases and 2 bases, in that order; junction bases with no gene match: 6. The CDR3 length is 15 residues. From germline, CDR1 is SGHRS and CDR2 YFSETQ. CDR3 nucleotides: TGCGCCAGCACCCCCCTAGCGGGAGGGCCCTACGAGCAGTACTTC. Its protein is CASTPLAGGPYEQYF.

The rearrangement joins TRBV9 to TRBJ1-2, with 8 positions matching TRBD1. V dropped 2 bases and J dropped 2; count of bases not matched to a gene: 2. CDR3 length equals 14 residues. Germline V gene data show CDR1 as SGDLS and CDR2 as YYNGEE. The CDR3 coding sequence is TGTGCCAGCAGCGTTGACAGGGGAAACTATGGCTACACCTTC. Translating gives CASSVDRGNYGYTF.

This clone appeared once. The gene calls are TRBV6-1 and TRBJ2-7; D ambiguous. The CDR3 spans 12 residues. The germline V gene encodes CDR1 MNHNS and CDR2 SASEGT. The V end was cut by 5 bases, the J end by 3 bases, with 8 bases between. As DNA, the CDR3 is TGTGCCAGCAGTCCCGAATACTACGAGCAGTACTTC. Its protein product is CASSPEYYEQYF.

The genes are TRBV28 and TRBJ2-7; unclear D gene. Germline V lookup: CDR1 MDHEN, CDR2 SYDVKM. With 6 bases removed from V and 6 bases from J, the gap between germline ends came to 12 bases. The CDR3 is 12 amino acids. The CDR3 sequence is CASRDKAFEQYF. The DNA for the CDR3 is TGTGCCAGCAGGGATAAGGCTTTCGAGCAGTACTTC.